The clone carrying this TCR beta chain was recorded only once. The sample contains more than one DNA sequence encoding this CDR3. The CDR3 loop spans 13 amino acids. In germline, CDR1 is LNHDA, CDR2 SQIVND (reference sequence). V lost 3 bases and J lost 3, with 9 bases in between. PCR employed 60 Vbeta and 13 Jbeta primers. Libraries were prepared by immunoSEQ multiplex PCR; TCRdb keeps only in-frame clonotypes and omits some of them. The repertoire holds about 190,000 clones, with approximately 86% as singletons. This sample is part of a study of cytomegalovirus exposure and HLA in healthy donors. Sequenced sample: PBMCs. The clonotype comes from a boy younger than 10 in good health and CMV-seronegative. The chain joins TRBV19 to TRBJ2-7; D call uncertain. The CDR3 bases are TGTGCCAGTAGTATGGGCCAGGTCTACGAGCAGTACTTC. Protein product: CASSMGQVYEQYF.